This T cell receptor (beta chain) was identified in a study of radiotherapy plus CTLA-4 blockade in lung cancer. Study-level information: Objective responses were seen in 18% of patients, disease control in more than 30%.

Of note for this clone: Its antigen is currently unknown.

Sequenced by immunoSEQ multiplex PCR; TCRdb stores in-frame clones only, minus some. The data hold 35,000 or so clones, with more than 80% observed a single time. Study-level results: After radiotherapy and ipilimumab, tumor-derived clones expanded in peripheral blood. Reports identified early blood T cell clone dynamics, with interferon-beta, as the best response predictor.

Receiving focal radiation plus CTLA-4 blockade with ipilimumab were patients who had chemo-refractory metastatic non-small-cell lung cancer. Trimming cost V 8 bases and J 3 bases, with 11 bases left between them. Germline-derived CDR1 and CDR2 are LNHDA and SQIVND (reference sequence). This CDR3 comprises 13 residues. This chain links TRBV19 with TRBJ1-5; a possible D gene is TRBD1 (6 bases). The origin of this receptor is a human donor with non-small cell lung cancer who had stable disease on radiotherapy plus ipilimumab. This specimen was peripheral blood, taken from a patient treated with radiotherapy plus ipilimumab. CDR3 in DNA: TGTGCCAGTGGTACAGGGCCCAATCAGCCCCAGCATTTT. Amino acid sequence: CASGTGPNQPQHF.